This note documents a single TCR beta chain sequence. The sample is drawn from a study of technical replicates of blood from a handful of donors. Sequencing used immunoSEQ multiplex PCR; TCRdb keeps in-frame clones, though not all of them. The sample consists of tens of thousands of clones, around 94% of them appearing once. The germline gives CDR1 SGHRS, CDR2 YFSETQ. Trimming took 4 bases from V and 5 from J; bases not matched to a gene: 9. The CDR3 has 14 amino acids. The clonotype originates from a human donor in good health. The J gene is TRBJ2-7, the V gene TRBV5-1; 7 bases are a match to TRBD2. The sequenced material came from T cells isolated from PBMCs. In DNA form, the CDR3 reads TGCGCCAGCAGCGAGCGGGGAGGGCCAGACGAGCAGTACTTC. Translation: CASSERGGPDEQYF.